The entry that follows covers one T cell receptor (beta chain) sequence. Its antigen is as yet unknown. The study left out patients who had uncontrolled infection, other autoimmune disease, pregnancy or lactation. Each diagnosis drew on symptoms, thyroxine, TRAb, thyroid ultrasound and orbital computed tomography findings. Germline V gives CDR1 KGHDR, CDR2 SFDVKD. V was pared by 2 bases and J by 4 bases, with 5 bases of the junction left unmatched. CDR3 length: 15 residues. Amplified regions were TCR beta CDR3 sequences from RNA transcripts. Primed by the HTBI set, a first-round RT-PCR was run on the TCR CDR3. TCRdb called the multiplex PCR reads again in MiXCR, with one record for every CDR3 protein. The sample has 480,000 or so distinct CDR3 sequences, 46% seen once; the top ten hold about two fifths. This sample was included in a study of T cells in Graves' hyperthyroidism and ophthalmopathy. Notes on the study in general: Blood held most thyroid clonotypes expanded above 0.001 frequency.

This TCR came from an adult woman with Graves' disease, either hyperthyroidism or ophthalmopathy (not recorded which). The chain joins TRBV24-1 to TRBJ1-2; 8 nucleotides line up with TRBD1. Sequenced material: peripheral blood or thyroid tissue (not recorded which). Here the CDR3 reads CATSDYGQGLYGYTF. CDR3 coding DNA: TGTGCCACCAGTGATTACGGACAGGGACTCTATGGCTACACCTTC.